The T cell receptor beta chain described here comes from a study of glioma-infiltrating T cells after dendritic cell vaccination. Study-level information: Three intradermal dendritic cell vaccine injections were given every two weeks.

This clone was observed once. Documented time point: after dendritic cell vaccination, including at tumor progression/relapse. TCRdb keeps only in-frame clones here, not all; method: immunoSEQ multiplex PCR. The sample contains about 87,000 clones, 80% to 85% of which appear only once. V was clipped by 0 bases and J by 5 bases; unmatched bases: 1. The CDR3 extends over 13 amino acids. Germline V gene sequence: CDR1 SGHNT, CDR2 YYREEE (reference sequence). The TCR sequence derives from a human donor with glioblastoma. The genes are TRBV5-4 and TRBJ2-5; 7 bases agree with TRBD2. This specimen was blood, taken after dendritic cell vaccination. The CDR3 sequence: CASSLAGGETQYF. DNA of the CDR3: TGTGCCAGCAGCTTGGCCGGGGGGGAGACCCAGTACTTC. The variable domain in full, completed from reference TRBV5-4 and TRBJ2-5, reads ETGVTQSPTHLIKTRGQQVTLRCSSQSGHNTVSWYQQALGQGPQFIFQYYREEENGRGNFPPRFSGLQFPNYSSELNVNALELDDSALYLCASSLAGGETQYFGPGTRLLVL.